This passage covers 23 T cell receptor beta chains from one sample sequenced in a study of T cell clones after liver transplantation. TCRdb keeps only in-frame clones here, not all; method: immunoSEQ multiplex PCR. This table has 99,000 or so clones, 75% to 90% appearing once. The material sequenced was CD4+ T cells from blood, taken before liver transplant. The receptors were sampled from a human donor who received a liver transplant.

The genes are TRBV27 and TRBJ1-1; D is perhaps TRBD1 (5 bases). Trimming shortened V by 3 bases and J by 9 bases, and 11 bases separated the two germline ends. This CDR3 is built from 12 residues. CDR1 MNHEY and CDR2 SMNVEV come from the germline V gene (reference sequence). The DNA for the CDR3 is TGTGCCAGCAGTTTCCCCAGGGAGAAAGCTTTCTTT. Its protein is CASSFPREKAFF.

This chain connects TRBV9 to TRBJ1-6, with a weak D call TRBD1 (5 bases). The CDR3 consists of 14 residues. The germline gives CDR1 SGDLS, CDR2 YYNGEE. V dropped 0 bases and J dropped 12 bases, with 13 bases sitting between them. CDR3 DNA: TGTGCCAGCAGCGTAGGGCAGGGAGTTGGACCCCTCCACTTT. Residues: CASSVGQGVGPLHF.

In this sample, this clone turned up a few times. The chain couples TRBV11-3 to TRBJ2-7; 8 bases fit TRBD1. Trimming removed 5 bases from V and 2 bases from J; junction bases left unmatched: 23. The CDR3 loop spans 20 amino acids. CDR1 and CDR2 (germline): SGHNT, YENEEA. CDR3 bases: TGTGCCAGCAGCCCGGGACAGGTCTTACCCTTAATGCCGCCGACCTACGAGCAGTACTTC. Translating gives CASSPGQVLPLMPPTYEQYF.

The chain carries TRBV7-3 and TRBJ2-6; D unresolved. The V end was cut by 8 bases, the J end by 4 bases, with 12 bases between. Germline V gene sequence: CDR1 SGHTA, CDR2 FQGTGA. The CDR3 totals 14 residues. CDR3 nucleotide sequence: TGTGCCAGCGGGAAGGGTTCCGGGGCCAACGTCCTGACTTTC. Encoded protein: CASGKGSGANVLTF.

This clone counts as medium-sized. The chain is built from TRBV7-2 and TRBJ2-2; D may be TRBD2 (6 bases). From germline, CDR1 is SGHTA and CDR2 FQGNSA. V lost 7 bases and J lost 5, with 14 bases in between. CDR3 length equals 14 residues. The CDR3 DNA sequence: TGTGCCAGCACGGGGGACCCAGGGACCGGGGAGCTGTTTTTT. It encodes CASTGDPGTGELFF.

This chain links TRBV5-5 with TRBJ2-1, with 10 bases matching TRBD1. This CDR3 is built from 15 residues. Germline trimming cut 3 bases from V and 6 bases from J; bases unmatched to any gene: 6. The V gene's germline CDR1 is SGHKS and CDR2 YYEKEE (reference sequence). CDR3 bases: TGTGCCAGCAGCTCAGGGACAGGGGTTCTCAATGAGCAGTTCTTC. It encodes CASSSGTGVLNEQFF.

The chain employs TRBV5-1 and TRBJ1-1, with 9 bases matching TRBD1. The CDR3 is 14 amino acids. V lost 3 bases and J lost 5; bases outside the gene matches: 5. Germline CDR1 and CDR2: SGHRS and YFSETQ. The CDR3 region is CASSSTGGLTEAFF. The CDR3 DNA follows: TGCGCCAGCAGCTCTACAGGGGGCCTGACTGAAGCTTTCTTT.

CDR3 protein: CASSTGLNTEAFF. The DNA of the CDR3 is TGTGCCAGCAGTACAGGATTGAACACTGAAGCTTTCTTT. The gene calls are TRBV28 and TRBJ1-1; a possible D gene is TRBD1 (5 bases). In germline, CDR1 is MDHEN, CDR2 SYDVKM. The CDR3 is made up of 13 amino acids. V lost 5 bases to trimming and J lost 0 bases, with 7 bases between them. Complete variable domain (other parts from reference TRBV28 and TRBJ1-1): DVKVTQSSRYLVKRTGEKVFLECVQDMDHENMFWYRQDPGLGLRLIYFSYDVKMKEKGDIPEGYSVSREKKERFSLILESASTNQTSMYLCASSTGLNTEAFFGQGTRLTVV.

This clone came up once. CDR3 in DNA: TGTGCCAGCAGTTCCAGTGGACAGCTCAATCAGCCCCAGCATTTT. It translates to CASSSSGQLNQPQHF. The V call is TRBV27, the J call TRBJ1-5, with D perhaps matching TRBD1 (6 bases). The CDR3 runs to 15 residues. The V gene lost 4 bases and the J gene lost 3 bases, with 13 bases spanning the gap. Germline V CDR1 and CDR2: MNHEY, SMNVEV (reference sequence).

The chain recombines TRBV6-5 with TRBJ1-2, with 9 positions matching TRBD1. This CDR3 spans 15 amino acids. CDR1 MNHEY and CDR2 SVGAGI come from the germline V gene. J gave up 6 bases and V 2 bases, and 7 bases lay outside the gene matches. The CDR3 sequence is CASSYGDRARNGYTF. The CDR3 bases are TGTGCCAGCAGTTACGGGGACAGGGCTAGAAATGGCTACACCTTC.

The chain couples TRBV5-1 to TRBJ2-5; 8 bases are shared with TRBD2. Germline-derived CDR1 and CDR2 are SGHRS and YFSETQ. Trimming took 1 base from V and 3 from J; bases not matched to a gene: 5. The CDR3 is made up of 15 amino acids. CDR3 region: CASSLTTAGEETQYF. In DNA, the CDR3 is TGCGCCAGCAGCTTGACGACAGCGGGAGAAGAGACCCAGTACTTC.

The chain couples TRBV27 to TRBJ2-7; maybe TRBD1 (6 bases). Germline values: CDR1 MNHEY, CDR2 SMNVEV (reference sequence). Deletions cut 0 bases from V and 2 bases from J, with 17 bases between. The CDR3 has 17 amino acids. The CDR3 protein is CASSLSNGQSIAYEQYF. CDR3 DNA: TGTGCCAGCAGTTTATCTAATGGACAGTCCATTGCCTACGAGCAGTACTTC.

The V and J genes are TRBV27 and TRBJ2-1; no firm D call. Trimming removed 5 bases from V and 7 bases from J, with 12 bases in between. Germline CDR1 reads MNHEY; CDR2 reads SMNVEV (reference sequence). The CDR3 sequence is 13 residues long. The CDR3 protein is CASSPSSVNEQFF. The CDR3 DNA sequence: TGTGCCAGCAGTCCTTCCTCTGTGAATGAGCAGTTCTTC.

V gene TRBV6-5 combines with J gene TRBJ1-5, with D uncertain. V was pared by 4 bases and J by 8 bases, with 12 bases between. Germline assignment: CDR1 MNHEY and CDR2 SVGAGI. The CDR3 contains 13 residues. The CDR3 DNA follows: TGTGCCAGCAGTTCCTCAGCGCGGGAGCCCCAGCATTTT. It codes for CASSSSAREPQHF.

V gene TRBV6-1 combines with J gene TRBJ2-7; D gene uncertain. Germline V gives CDR1 MNHNS, CDR2 SASEGT. Trimming pared 3 bases from V and 2 bases from J, leaving 8 bases between. The CDR3 is 13 amino acids. CDR3 loop: CASSDDPTYEQYF. CDR3 nucleotides: TGTGCCAGCAGTGACGACCCGACCTACGAGCAGTACTTC.

The chain recombines TRBV27 with TRBJ2-3; 8 bases line up with TRBD2. The germline CDR1 and CDR2 sequences are MNHEY and SMNVEV (reference sequence). This CDR3 region has 14 residues. V trimming: 6 bases; J trimming: 6 bases; junction bases outside the gene matches: 8. In nucleotides, the CDR3 is TGTGCCAGCAGCTCTGGACTAGCTTGGGATACGCAGTATTTT. Translation: CASSSGLAWDTQYF.

The chain recombines TRBV5-4 with TRBJ2-4; 9 bases are a match to TRBD1. V was clipped by 2 bases and J by 9 bases; unmatched bases: 6. The CDR3 runs 14 residues. Germline CDR1 is SGHNT and CDR2 is YYREEE (reference sequence). The CDR3 loop is CASSLQGARGIQYF. The CDR3 DNA reads as TGTGCCAGCAGCTTACAGGGGGCGCGGGGCATTCAGTACTTC.

This chain links TRBV4-2 with TRBJ1-2; the match to TRBD1 covers 8 bases. V shed 3 bases, J shed 9 bases, and the junction held 21 bases outside the gene matches. From germline, CDR1 is LGHNA and CDR2 YNFKEQ. The CDR3 consists of 18 residues. The CDR3 region has the DNA TGTGCCAGCAGCCATTCGGCGGGGACAGGTACTATGGAGTATAGCTACACCTTC. This codes for CASSHSAGTGTMEYSYTF.

As regards this clone: No DNA is shown, since the ends of the CDR3 on it are uncertain; the CDR3 is the one TCRdb lists. The chain combines TRBV21-1 with TRBJ1-6. TRBV21-1 is given as a pseudogene. The CDR3 is 19 amino acids in total, end residues counted. CDR3 amino acids: CASSKAVGEGSSYNSPLHF.

The genes are TRBV6-1 and TRBJ1-2, with 7 bases lining up with TRBD1. This CDR3 is 15 amino acids long. Losses at the gene ends were 0 bases for V and 14 bases for J; bases not matched to a gene: 15. Germline V gene data show CDR1 as MNHNS and CDR2 as SASEGT. Here the CDR3 reads CASSEALQGGRSGTF. The CDR3 bases are TGTGCCAGCAGTGAAGCGCTTCAGGGGGGAAGGTCGGGAACCTTC.

This chain links TRBV12-5 with TRBJ2-2; 9 bases align to TRBD1. The CDR3 consists of 18 residues. The germline V gene encodes CDR1 LGHNT and CDR2 FRNRAP. With 5 bases clipped from V and 3 bases from J, the junction kept 13 bases outside the gene matches. The CDR3 DNA is TGTGCTAGTGGTGTAAAATCACAGGGGGCGAACGACACCGGGGAGCTGTTTTTT. It is translated as CASGVKSQGANDTGELFF.

The J gene is TRBJ1-5, the V gene TRBV2; TRBD1 might be the D (6 bases). This CDR3 has 14 amino acids. The germline V gene encodes CDR1 SNHLY and CDR2 FYNNEI. Trimming took off 5 bases at V and 7 bases at J, with 15 bases between the two ends. CDR3 DNA sequence: TGTGCCAGCAGTAGAAGGGGGATAGAACAGCCCCAGCATTTT. Its protein product is CASSRRGIEQPQHF.

The chain is built from TRBV18 and TRBJ1-1, with TRBD1 matching over 7 bases. Germline V gene data show CDR1 as KGHSH and CDR2 as LQKENI. The CDR3 runs to 14 residues. J lost 4 bases, V lost 3 bases, and 5 bases had no gene match. CDR3 in DNA: TGTGCCAGCTCACCCGACAGGGTCGGCACTGAAGCTTTCTTT. The encoded protein is CASSPDRVGTEAFF.